These 7 T cell receptor beta chains were all obtained from the same sample, sequenced in a study of breast tumors, draining lymph nodes, adjacent tissues. The lymph nodes were axillary draining lymph nodes from breast cancer patients. Each CDR3 protein gets one entry after TCRdb re-called the multiplex PCR reads with MiXCR. The sample carries about 200,000 distinct CDR3 sequences, 30% to 35% recorded once. The specimen sequenced was axillary lymph node tissue. These receptors all stem from a female donor with breast cancer. Some clones in this sample may be carry-over from other donors' samples.

This clonotype showed up many times. In nucleotides, the CDR3 is TGTGCCAGCAGCTCACGGTTGGACTATGGCTACACCTTC. Protein: CASSSRLDYGYTF. The chain has TRBV4-2 and TRBJ1-2; D is ambiguous. Per germline, CDR1 LGHNA and CDR2 YNFKEQ. The CDR3 sequence is 13 residues long. The V end lost 5 bases, the J end lost 3 bases, and 10 bases lay between the germline ends.

On this clonotype: A single base separates this from a much larger clone, so it may be a read error. The chain has TRBV9 and TRBJ2-3; TRBD1 or TRBD2 may be the D gene (5 bases each). CDR1 is SGDLS, CDR2 YYNGEE, per germline. The CDR3 has 14 amino acids. The CDR3: CASSAWGSTDTQSF. CDR3 in DNA: TGTGCCAGCAGCGCCTGGGGGAGCACAGATACGCAGTCTTTT.

V usage is TRBV10-3 and J usage is TRBJ1-1; weak D call: TRBD1 (5 bases). The germline gives CDR1 ENHRY, CDR2 SYGVKD. V was clipped by 4 bases and J by 4 bases, with 10 bases between them. This CDR3 comprises 13 residues. CDR3 region: CAISAQEVTEAFF. The CDR3 DNA is TGTGCCATCAGTGCACAGGAGGTCACTGAAGCTTTCTTT.

Turning to this clonotype: A read error may be the cause here, since a much bigger clone is one base away. This chain joins TRBV9 and TRBJ1-4; weak D call: TRBD1 (6 bases). The CDR3 loop spans 15 amino acids. CDR1 SGDLS and CDR2 YYNGEE come from the germline V gene. CDR3 loop: CVSSGYREGGEKLFF. The DNA for the CDR3 is TGTGTCAGCAGCGGGTACAGGGAGGGAGGTGAAAAACTGTTTTTT.

The chain is built from TRBV15 and TRBJ1-4; D not resolved. Germline-derived CDR1 and CDR2 are LNHNV and YYDKDF (reference sequence). V was clipped by 4 bases and J by 4 bases, with 10 bases between them. The CDR3 length is 14 residues. The CDR3 is CATSTGEGNEKLFF. Here the CDR3 DNA reads TGTGCCACCAGCACCGGGGAGGGTAATGAAAAACTGTTTTTT.

A word on this clonotype: This clone may be a read error of a much larger clone one base away. Without the conserved terminal phenylalanine or tryptophan, this CDR3 likely stems from a read error. The rearrangement links TRBV19 to TRBJ2-5; D tentatively fits TRBD1 or TRBD2 (7 bases each). Germline CDR1 and CDR2: LNHDA and SQIVND (reference sequence). Trimming took 4 bases from V and 5 from J, leaving 20 bases between them. This CDR3 spans 16 amino acids. This chain's CDR3 is CASSSYRGGISETQYS. The CDR3 DNA is TGTGCCAGTAGTAGTTACAGGGGAGGGATTTCGGAGACCCAGTACTCC.

A few counts support this clonotype. Here the CDR3 DNA reads TGTGCCAGCAAAGGGGGTCTAGCGGGGAGCACAGATACGCAGTATTTT. Translation gives CASKGGLAGSTDTQYF. The chain is built from TRBV6-1 and TRBJ2-3; 9 bases agree with TRBD2. V lost 7 bases and J lost 0; bases outside the gene matches: 8. The CDR3 length is 16 residues. Germline CDR1 and CDR2: MNHNS and SASEGT.